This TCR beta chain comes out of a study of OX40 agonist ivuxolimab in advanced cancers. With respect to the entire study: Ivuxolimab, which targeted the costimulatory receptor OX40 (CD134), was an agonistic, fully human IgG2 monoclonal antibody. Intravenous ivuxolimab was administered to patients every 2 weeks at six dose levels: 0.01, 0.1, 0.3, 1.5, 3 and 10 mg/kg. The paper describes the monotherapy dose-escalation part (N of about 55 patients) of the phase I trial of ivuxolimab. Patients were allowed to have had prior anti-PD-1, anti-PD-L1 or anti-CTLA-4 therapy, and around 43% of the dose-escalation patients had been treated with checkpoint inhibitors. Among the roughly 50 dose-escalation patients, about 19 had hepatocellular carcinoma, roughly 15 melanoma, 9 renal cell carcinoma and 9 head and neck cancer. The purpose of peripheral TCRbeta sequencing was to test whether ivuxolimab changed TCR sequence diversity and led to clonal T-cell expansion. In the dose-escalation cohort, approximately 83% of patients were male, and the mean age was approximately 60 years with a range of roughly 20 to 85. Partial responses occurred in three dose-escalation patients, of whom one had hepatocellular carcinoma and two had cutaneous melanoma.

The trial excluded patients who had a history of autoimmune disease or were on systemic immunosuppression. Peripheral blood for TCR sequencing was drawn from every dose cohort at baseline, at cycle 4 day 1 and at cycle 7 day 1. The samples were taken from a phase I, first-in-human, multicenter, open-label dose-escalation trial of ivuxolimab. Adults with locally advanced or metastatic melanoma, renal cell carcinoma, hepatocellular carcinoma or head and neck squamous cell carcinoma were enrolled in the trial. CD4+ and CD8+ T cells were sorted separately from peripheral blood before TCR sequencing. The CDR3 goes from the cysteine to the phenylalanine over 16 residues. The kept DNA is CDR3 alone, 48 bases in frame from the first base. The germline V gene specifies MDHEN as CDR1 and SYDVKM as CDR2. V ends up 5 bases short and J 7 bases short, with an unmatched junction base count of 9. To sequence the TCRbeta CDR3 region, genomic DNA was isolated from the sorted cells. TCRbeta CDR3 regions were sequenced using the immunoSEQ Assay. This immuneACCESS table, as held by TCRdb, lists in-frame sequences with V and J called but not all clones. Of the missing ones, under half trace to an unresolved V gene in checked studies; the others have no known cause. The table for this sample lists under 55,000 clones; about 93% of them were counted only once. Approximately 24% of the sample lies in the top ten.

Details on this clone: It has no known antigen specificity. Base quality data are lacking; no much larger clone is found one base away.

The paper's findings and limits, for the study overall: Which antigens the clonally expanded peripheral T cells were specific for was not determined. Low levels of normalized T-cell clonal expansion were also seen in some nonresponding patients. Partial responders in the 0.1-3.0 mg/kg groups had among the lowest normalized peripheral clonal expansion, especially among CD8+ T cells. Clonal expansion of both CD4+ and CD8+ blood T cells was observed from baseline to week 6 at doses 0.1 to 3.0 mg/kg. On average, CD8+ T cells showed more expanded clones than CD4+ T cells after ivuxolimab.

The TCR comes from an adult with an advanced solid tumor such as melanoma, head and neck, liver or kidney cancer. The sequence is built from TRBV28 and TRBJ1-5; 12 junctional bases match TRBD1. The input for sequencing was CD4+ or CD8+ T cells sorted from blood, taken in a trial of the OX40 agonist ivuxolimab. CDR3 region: CASSLGQGAPRQPQHF. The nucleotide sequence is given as TGTGCCAGCAGTCTGGGACAGGGGGCCCCCAGGCAGCCCCAGCATTTT.